Each of the 24 T cell receptor beta chains below was sequenced from the same sample in a study of cytomegalovirus exposure and HLA in healthy donors. Primers included in the PCR were 60 Vbeta and 13 Jbeta primers. The protocol was immunoSEQ multiplex PCR, while the TCRdb copy is restricted to in-frame clones and leaves out a portion. In the table there are 150,000 to 200,000 clones, roughly 73% of which are singletons. Sample: PBMCs. The receptors shown here come from a woman between 25 and 40 years old in good health and CMV-seronegative.

The chain has TRBV18 and TRBJ1-5, with D maybe TRBD1 (6 bases). The CDR3 spans 14 residues. Germline V gene lookup returns CDR1 KGHSH and CDR2 LQKENI. V was trimmed by 4 bases and J by 0 bases, leaving 7 bases between them. CDR3 sequence (DNA): TGTGCCAGCTCACGGACAGATAGCAATCAGCCCCAGCATTTT. Translated, it gives CASSRTDSNQPQHF.

In this sample, this clone turned up a few times. The chain combines TRBV27 with TRBJ1-1; TRBD1 might be the D (6 bases). CDR3 size: 14 residues. Germline CDR1 MNHEY, CDR2 SMNVEV (reference sequence). Trimming removed 8 bases from V and 0 bases from J, with 13 bases in between. This chain's CDR3 is CASGWGRMNTEAFF. DNA of the CDR3: TGTGCCAGCGGGTGGGGGCGGATGAACACTGAAGCTTTCTTT.

The rearrangement joins TRBV5-6 to TRBJ2-1; no definite D call. The CDR3 has 12 residues. Germline V gene sequence: CDR1 SGHDT, CDR2 YYEEEE. V lost 4 bases and J lost 9, with 11 bases in between. The chain's CDR3 is CASSDWPGEQFF. CDR3 DNA sequence: TGTGCCAGCAGCGACTGGCCCGGTGAGCAGTTCTTC.

The chain carries TRBV10-1 and TRBJ1-2; D unresolved. The V end lost 6 bases, the J end lost 3 bases, and 17 bases lay between the germline ends. Looked up from germline, CDR1 is WNHNN and CDR2 is SYGVQD (reference sequence). CDR3 length: 15 residues. CDR3 sequence reads: CASSIPKQRDYGYTF. CDR3 coding DNA: TGCGCCAGCAGCATTCCTAAACAGAGGGACTATGGCTACACCTTC.

This clone was picked up one time. This chain links TRBV4-1 with TRBJ1-6; TRBD1 matches at 8 bases. Germline V gene lookup returns CDR1 MGHRA and CDR2 YSYEKL. CDR3 length: 17 amino acids. V shed 1 base and J 7 bases; nucleotides not matched to a gene: 9. CDR3 nucleotide sequence: TGCGCCAGCAGCCAAGGTCCTACCAGGGGGCGAAATTCACCCCTCCACTTT. This encodes CASSQGPTRGRNSPLHF.

The chain has TRBV6-1 and TRBJ2-7, with D maybe TRBD2 (5 bases). V lost 5 bases to trimming and J lost 7 bases, with 9 bases between them. The CDR3 spans 11 residues. CDR1 is MNHNS, CDR2 SASEGT, per germline. CDR3 nucleotides: TGTGCCAGCAGTTTCACGGGGGAGCAGTACTTC. Amino acid sequence: CASSFTGEQYF.

The CDR3 region has the DNA TGCGCCAGCAGCCAGCAACCAGGCCCCTACGAGCAGTACTTC. It is translated as CASSQQPGPYEQYF. The rearrangement joins TRBV4-3 to TRBJ2-7; D call uncertain. The CDR3 sequence is 14 residues long. V dropped 3 bases and J dropped 2 bases, with 11 bases sitting between them. Germline lookup yields CDR1 LGHNA and CDR2 YSLEER.

CDR3 DNA sequence: TGTGCCAGTAGATACCGCGGGTCCACAGATACGCAGTATTTT. This sequence encodes CASRYRGSTDTQYF. This chain joins TRBV19 and TRBJ2-3, with a tentative D call TRBD2 (5 bases). Between the trimmed V and J ends, which lost 6 bases and 2 bases, there was a span of 12 bases. The CDR3 totals 14 residues. In germline, CDR1 is LNHDA, CDR2 SQIVND (reference sequence).

Remarks on this clone: One junction end does not reproduce the germline sequence, and a read error may be involved. The chain combines TRBV7-9 with TRBJ2-7; no clear D. Germline values: CDR1 SEHNR, CDR2 FQNEAQ (reference sequence). The CDR3 loop spans 12 amino acids. The CDR3 DNA sequence: TGTTCCAGCAGCCCGGGTGGATACGAGCAGTACTTC. Its translation is CSSSPGGYEQYF.

V is TRBV19 and J is TRBJ1-4; 9 bases map to TRBD1. The CDR3 covers 14 residues. From germline, CDR1 is LNHDA and CDR2 SQIVND (reference sequence). Unmatched junction bases numbered 5, after V lost 6 bases and J lost 6 bases. The CDR3 loop is CASRNRGRDEKLFF. CDR3 bases: TGTGCCAGTAGAAACAGGGGGCGCGATGAAAAACTGTTTTTT.

This clone has just a few counts. The chain has TRBV9 and TRBJ2-2; weak D call: TRBD2 (5 bases). Trimming cost V 6 bases and J 5 bases, with 14 bases left between them. The CDR3 sequence is 14 residues long. Germline V gene sequence: CDR1 SGDLS, CDR2 YYNGEE. CDR3 sequence reads: CASTGGIGTGELFF. CDR3 sequence (DNA): TGTGCCAGCACCGGAGGTATTGGGACCGGGGAGCTGTTTTTT.

CDR3 sequence reads: CASGGGSDRENEQYF. CDR3 sequence (DNA): TGTGCCAGCGGTGGGGGGTCAGACAGGGAGAACGAGCAGTACTTC. V gene TRBV27 combines with J gene TRBJ2-7; a possible D gene is TRBD1 (7 bases). Germline loops: CDR1 MNHEY, CDR2 SMNVEV (reference sequence). The CDR3 loop spans 15 amino acids. Trimming took 8 bases from V and 5 from J, leaving 22 bases between them.

V gene TRBV7-2 combines with J gene TRBJ2-1, with 10 nucleotides matching TRBD2. V was clipped by 2 bases and J by 10 bases; unmatched bases: 8. Germline V gene data show CDR1 as SGHTA and CDR2 as FQGNSA. The CDR3 has 15 residues. The DNA of the CDR3 is TGTGCCAGCAGCTTATCAAGCGGGGGGGCCTTGGAGCAGTTCTTC. This encodes CASSLSSGGALEQFF.

This chain connects TRBV5-5 to TRBJ2-7, with 14 nucleotides matching TRBD2. Trimming cost V 4 bases and J 1 base; bases outside gene matches: 16. This CDR3 contains 20 residues. The germline V gene has CDR1 SGHKS and CDR2 YYEKEE (reference sequence). CDR3 nucleotide sequence: TGTGCCAGCAGCAAGGACAGGGGGACTAGCGGGAGATTTATTTCCTACGAGCAGTACTTC. Its protein product is CASSKDRGTSGRFISYEQYF.

The chain recombines TRBV11-2 with TRBJ2-5; no firm D call. From germline, CDR1 is SGHAT and CDR2 FQNNGV. The ends were cut back, 0 bases at V and 0 bases at J, with 5 bases in the middle. The CDR3 consists of 14 residues. CDR3 coding DNA: TGTGCCAGCAGCTTAGATCCAGACCAAGAGACCCAGTACTTC. Translation gives CASSLDPDQETQYF.

This clone turned up a few times. Distinct nucleotide sequences in the sample also encode this CDR3. This chain joins TRBV27 and TRBJ2-7, with D perhaps matching TRBD1 (6 bases). Germline V CDR1 and CDR2: MNHEY, SMNVEV (reference sequence). Trimming left V 2 bases short and J 3 bases short, with 8 bases between. CDR3 size: 13 residues. For the CDR3, the DNA is TGTGCCAGCAGTTTAGGACAGTACTACGAGCAGTACTTC. Amino acid sequence: CASSLGQYYEQYF.

V usage is TRBV5-6 and J usage is TRBJ1-4, with 8 bases matching TRBD1. Trimming cost V 4 bases and J 5 bases; bases outside gene matches: 4. This CDR3 comprises 14 residues. The germline V gene has CDR1 SGHDT and CDR2 YYEEEE. In nucleotides, the CDR3 is TGTGCCAGCAGCCTAGGACAGGGAAATGAAAAACTGTTTTTT. Encoded protein: CASSLGQGNEKLFF.

The chain carries TRBV11-2 and TRBJ2-1; 7 positions agree with TRBD2. In germline, CDR1 is SGHAT, CDR2 FQNNGV. V was clipped by 5 bases and J by 2 bases; unmatched bases: 6. CDR3 length: 15 residues. Here the CDR3 reads CASSTSGVAYNEQFF. The CDR3 region has the DNA TGTGCCAGCAGCACCAGCGGGGTGGCCTACAATGAGCAGTTCTTC.

This chain links TRBV6-1 with TRBJ1-1; tentative D call: TRBD1 (6 bases). Germline V lookup: CDR1 MNHNS, CDR2 SASEGT. The CDR3 spans 14 residues. V lost 7 bases, J lost 4 bases, and 16 bases lay in between. This CDR3 reads CASTMRRGGTEAFF. CDR3 sequence (DNA): TGTGCCAGCACTATGCGCAGGGGTGGCACTGAAGCTTTCTTT.

The chain links TRBV18 to TRBJ1-3, with TRBD1 as a possible D gene (5 bases). CDR1 is KGHSH, CDR2 LQKENI, per germline. Trimming removed 6 bases at V and 0 bases at J, with 15 bases between. The CDR3 consists of 16 residues. The CDR3 protein is CASSLMGLLSGNTIYF. Here the CDR3 DNA reads TGTGCCAGCTCCCTGATGGGACTGCTCTCTGGAAACACCATATATTTT.

Remarks on this clone: The junction differs from germline at one of its ends, possibly a read error. This rearrangement joins TRBV7-7 to TRBJ2-3, with TRBD2 identical over 8 bases. The CDR3 covers 13 residues. Germline V gene data show CDR1 as SSHAT and CDR2 as FNYEAQ (reference sequence). The CDR3 sequence: CASSPSGTDTQYF. The CDR3 DNA sequence: TGTGCTAGCAGCCCTAGCGGGACAGATACGCAGTATTTT.

V gene TRBV25-1 combines with J gene TRBJ2-5, with a tentative D call TRBD2 (6 bases). The V gene's germline CDR1 is MGHDK and CDR2 SYGVNS. The CDR3 has 15 residues. V was trimmed by 1 base and J by 1 base, leaving 10 bases between them. As DNA, the CDR3 is TGTGCCAGCAGTGAATTTCGGGGGTCCCAAGAGACCCAGTACTTC. Amino acid sequence: CASSEFRGSQETQYF.

The V and J genes are TRBV7-2 and TRBJ2-7, with TRBD1 matching 10 bases. Germline V gene lookup returns CDR1 SGHTA and CDR2 FQGNSA. Unmatched junction bases numbered 14, after V lost 8 bases and J lost 7 bases. The CDR3 extends over 15 amino acids. The CDR3 DNA follows: TGTGCCAGCGGGACCCCCGGGACAGGGGAGAGGGAGCAGTACTTC. It translates to CASGTPGTGEREQYF.

The chain uses TRBV15 and TRBJ1-4; 7 bases line up with TRBD1. The CDR3 is 16 amino acids. V lost 5 bases to trimming and J lost 4 bases; unmatched junction nucleotides: 10. The germline V gene encodes CDR1 LNHNV and CDR2 YYDKDF (reference sequence). The CDR3 nucleotides are TGTGCCACCAGCTTCTCAGACAGGGAAGGTAATGAAAAACTGTTTTTT. Protein sequence: CATSFSDREGNEKLFF.